This T cell receptor (beta chain) originates from a study of blood T cell repertoires in COVID-19 (dated by TCRdb to about 2020). With regard to the full study: Samples covering the acute and convalescent phases of COVID-19 were provided by collaborators in the United States, Italy and Spain. The material from the prospective study consisted of cDNA or gDNA derived from T cells, B-cell-depleted T cells, or PBMCs. Subjects who had been exposed to COVID-19, were actively infected with it, or had recovered from it provided the deeply sampled blood TCRbeta repertoires that made up the dataset. The repertoires were released in a freely available public database meant as a resource for research on the immune response to SARS-CoV-2. The samples were drawn from two sources: the first 160 participants of the ongoing ImmuneRACE study, and 950 to 1,500 subjects contributed by 6 global collaborators. A de-identified subject ID, COVID-19 status, age in years and sex were almost always included in the sample metadata. Where available, HLA class I and class II types were obtained from metadata supplied by the sample provider rather than from assay-based typing. Overall study outcomes, separate from this receptor: Clinical and demographic metadata were provided uncurated, with the amount varying by source and participant.

There are a few counts of this clone. Its antigen target is currently unknown. The record has no base qualities; no much larger clone is one base away. Collaborating institutions collected whole blood in K2EDTA tubes following their own protocols. Collaborator samples were shipped for TCRbeta analysis as frozen whole blood, isolated PBMCs, or DNA extracted from either sample type. TCRbeta CDR3 regions were amplified from genomic DNA using the immunoSEQ Assay, a bias-controlled multiplex PCR. From the authors' description of their analysis: Within the assay, amplification of reference gene primers was used to estimate how many nucleated cells each sample contained. Sequence reads were collapsed and filtered to measure the absolute abundance of every unique TCRbeta CDR3 rearrangement. Productive Simpson clonality was computed per sample as the square root of Simpson's diversity index over productive rearrangements. This is the immuneACCESS table as TCRdb keeps it, with only in-frame sequences that have V and J called. A part of the clones is gone; compared with another copy, unresolved V genes explain less than half, and the rest is unexplained. V, J and clone size derive from that table, while D and trimming were established from the DNA sequence. In this sample the table shows about 43,000 clones, roughly 86% of which occur a single time. The biggest ten clones account for over 15% of the sample.

Germline trimming amounts to 4 bases on V and 4 bases on J, with 10 as the count of junction bases outside the gene matches. Measured from the cysteine to the phenylalanine, the CDR3 is 16 residues long. Just CDR3 DNA is preserved here, 48 bases in frame from base 1. The germline V gene yields SGHRS for CDR1 and YFSETQ for CDR2. The source material was peripheral blood. The receptor was derived from a man aged 55 to 70 with active COVID-19. The sequence links TRBV5-1 to TRBJ1-1; a stretch of 10 junction bases matches TRBD1. The CDR3 has the sequence CASSGKGTGALTEAFF. The DNA sequence is TGCGCCAGCAGCGGCAAAGGGACAGGGGCTCTCACTGAAGCTTTCTTT. Where the CDR3 stops, the reference TRBV5-1 and TRBJ1-1 genes take over; the full variable domain is KAGVTQTPRYLIKTRGQQVTLSCSPISGHRSVSWYQQTPGQGLQFLFEYFSETQRNKGNFPGRFSGRQFSNSRSEMNVSTLELGDSALYLCASSGKGTGALTEAFFGQGTRLTVV.